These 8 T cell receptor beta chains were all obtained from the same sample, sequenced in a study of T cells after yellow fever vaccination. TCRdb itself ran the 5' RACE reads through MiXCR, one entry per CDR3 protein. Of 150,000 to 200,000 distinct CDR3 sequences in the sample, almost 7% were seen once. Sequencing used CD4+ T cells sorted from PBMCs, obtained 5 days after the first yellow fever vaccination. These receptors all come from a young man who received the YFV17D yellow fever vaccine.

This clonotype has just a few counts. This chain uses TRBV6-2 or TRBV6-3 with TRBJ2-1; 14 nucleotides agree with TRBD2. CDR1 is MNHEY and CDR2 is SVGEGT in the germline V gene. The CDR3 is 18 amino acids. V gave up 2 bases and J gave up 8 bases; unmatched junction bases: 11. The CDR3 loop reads CASSYAPPGTSGGDEQFF. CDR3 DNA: TGTGCCAGCAGTTACGCCCCCCCCGGGACTAGCGGGGGAGATGAGCAGTTCTTC.

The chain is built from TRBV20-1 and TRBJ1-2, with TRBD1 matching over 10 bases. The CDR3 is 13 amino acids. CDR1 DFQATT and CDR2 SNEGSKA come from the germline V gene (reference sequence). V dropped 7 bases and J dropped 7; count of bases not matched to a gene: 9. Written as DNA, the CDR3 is TGCAGTGGGAGCGACAGGGGGCAGATTGGCTACACCTTC. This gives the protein CSGSDRGQIGYTF.

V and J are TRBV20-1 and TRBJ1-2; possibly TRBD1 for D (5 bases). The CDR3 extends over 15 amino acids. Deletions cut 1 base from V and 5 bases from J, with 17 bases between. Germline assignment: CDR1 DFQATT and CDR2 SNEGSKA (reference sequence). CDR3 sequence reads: CSARVLVGPGYGYTF. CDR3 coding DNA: TGCAGTGCTAGAGTTTTAGTGGGGCCGGGGTATGGCTACACCTTC.

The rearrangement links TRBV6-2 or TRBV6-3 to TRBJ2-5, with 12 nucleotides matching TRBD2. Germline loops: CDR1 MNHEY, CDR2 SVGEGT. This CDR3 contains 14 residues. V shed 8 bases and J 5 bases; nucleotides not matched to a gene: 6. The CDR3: CASRLAGVEETQYF. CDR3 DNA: TGTGCCAGCCGACTAGCGGGGGTCGAGGAGACCCAGTACTTC.

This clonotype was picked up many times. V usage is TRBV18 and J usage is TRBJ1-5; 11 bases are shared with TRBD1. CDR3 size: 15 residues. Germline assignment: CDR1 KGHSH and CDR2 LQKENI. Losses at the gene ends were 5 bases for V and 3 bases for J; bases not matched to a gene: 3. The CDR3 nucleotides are TGTGCCAGCTCAAAGGACAGGGGGCTCAATCAGCCCCAGCATTTT. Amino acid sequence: CASSKDRGLNQPQHF.

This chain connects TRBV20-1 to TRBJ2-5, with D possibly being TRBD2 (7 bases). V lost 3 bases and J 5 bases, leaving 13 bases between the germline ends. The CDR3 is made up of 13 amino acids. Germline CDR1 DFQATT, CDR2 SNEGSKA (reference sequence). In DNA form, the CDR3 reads TGCAGTGCTAGTAAAGGGGGGGTCGAGACCCAGTACTTC. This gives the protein CSASKGGVETQYF.

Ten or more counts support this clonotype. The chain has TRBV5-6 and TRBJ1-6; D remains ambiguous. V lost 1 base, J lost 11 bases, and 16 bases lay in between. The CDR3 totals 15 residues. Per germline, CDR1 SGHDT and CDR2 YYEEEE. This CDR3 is CASSLITAGDPPLHF. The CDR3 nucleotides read TGTGCCAGCAGCTTGATTACGGCCGGCGATCCACCCCTCCACTTT.

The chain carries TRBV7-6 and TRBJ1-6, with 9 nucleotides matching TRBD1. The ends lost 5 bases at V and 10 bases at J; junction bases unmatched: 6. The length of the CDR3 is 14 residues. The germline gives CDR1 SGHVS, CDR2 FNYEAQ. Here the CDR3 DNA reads TGTGCCAGCAGCCCGGACAGGGGAGGATCACCCCTCCACTTT. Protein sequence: CASSPDRGGSPLHF.